The sequence of this T cell receptor (beta chain) was determined in a study of OX40 agonist ivuxolimab in advanced cancers. The wider study: One hepatocellular carcinoma and a couple of cutaneous melanoma patients partially responded. General study points: The 0.1-3.0 mg/kg partial responders had among the lowest clonal expansion. Low levels of normalized T-cell clonal expansion also appeared in some nonresponders. By week 6 at 0.1 to 3.0 mg/kg, blood CD4+ and CD8+ T cells had expanded clonally.

Germline lookup yields CDR1 SGDLS and CDR2 YYNGEE. There are 15 residues in the CDR3. V trimming: 4 bases; J trimming: 5 bases; junction bases outside the gene matches: 7. Comment on this clone: Its specificity is unknown.

Profiled with immunoSEQ multiplex PCR; TCRdb holds only in-frame clones, not every one. The top ten hold around 25% of the sample, which has 35,000 to 40,000 clones, over 60% seen once. The chain links TRBV9 to TRBJ2-1; TRBD2 agrees at 9 bases. The TCR was taken from an adult with an advanced solid tumor such as melanoma, head and neck, liver or kidney cancer. Source: CD4+ or CD8+ T cells sorted from blood, taken in a trial of the OX40 agonist ivuxolimab. CDR3 sequence: CASSLLAGADNEQFF. The CDR3, as DNA: TGTGCCAGCAGCTTATTAGCGGGGGCCGACAATGAGCAGTTCTTC.